This record concerns one T cell receptor beta chain sequence. This sample is drawn from a study of technical replicates of blood from a few donors. Clones were read by immunoSEQ multiplex PCR, and TCRdb kept only the in-frame ones, dropping some. Altogether approximately 95,000 clones are present, roughly 96% being singletons, with the ten largest covering around 0.3%. V was pared by 2 bases and J by 1 base, with 11 bases between. The germline CDR1 and CDR2 sequences are LGHNA and YNFKEQ. The CDR3 covers 16 residues. V usage is TRBV4-2 and J usage is TRBJ1-4, with no clear D. This receptor was taken from a human donor in good health. The sequencing sample was made of T cells isolated from PBMCs. The chain's CDR3 is CASSQNSAGTNEKLFF. DNA of the CDR3: TGTGCCAGCAGCCAAAACAGTGCGGGAACTAATGAAAAACTGTTTTTT.